This T cell receptor beta chain stems from a study of OX40 agonist ivuxolimab in advanced cancers. Regarding the complete study: Ivuxolimab was a fully human IgG2 agonistic monoclonal antibody targeting the costimulatory receptor OX40 (CD134). Intravenous ivuxolimab was administered to patients every 2 weeks at six dose levels: 0.01, 0.1, 0.3, 1.5, 3 and 10 mg/kg. Among the 52 dose-escalation patients, around 20 had hepatocellular carcinoma, around 15 melanoma, 9 renal cell carcinoma and 9 head and neck cancer. In the dose-escalation cohort, 82.7% of patients were male, and the mean age was around 60 years, with a range of about 23 to 90. Prior anti-PD-1, anti-PD-L1 or anti-CTLA-4 therapy was permitted, and checkpoint inhibitors had been received by about 36% of dose-escalation patients. Partial responses occurred in three dose-escalation patients: two with cutaneous melanoma and one with hepatocellular carcinoma. The point of sequencing TCRbeta in the periphery was to test whether ivuxolimab changed TCR sequence diversity and drove clonal T-cell expansion. The paper covers the monotherapy dose-escalation part of the phase I ivuxolimab trial, which included N of about 50 patients.

As regards this clone: Its recognized antigen is unknown. Nothing much larger sits one base from this clone, and base qualities are not available.

What the authors observed across the whole study: At doses from 0.1 to 3.0 mg/kg, clonal expansion was seen in both CD4+ and CD8+ blood T cells between baseline and week 6. On average, CD8+ T cells showed more expanded clones than CD4+ T cells after ivuxolimab. Low levels of normalized T-cell clonal expansion were also seen in some patients who did not respond. In partial responders in the 0.1-3.0 mg/kg groups, normalized peripheral clonal expansion was found to be among the lowest, especially among CD8+ T cells. The antigen specificity of the peripheral T cells that underwent clonal expansion was not determined.

Genomic DNA was isolated from the sorted cells so that the TCRbeta CDR3 region could be sequenced. The immunoSEQ Assay was used for sequencing of TCRbeta CDR3 regions. TCRdb retrieved this table from immuneACCESS and kept in-frame rearrangements only. Not all clones are present; in checked studies, unresolved V genes account for under half, and no reason is known for the remainder. Present in this sample are over 40,000 clones, 84% of which were seen just once. The top ten clones comprise 4.6% of the sample. Patients with autoimmune disease history or receiving systemic immunosuppression were excluded from the trial. In every dose cohort, peripheral blood was drawn for TCR sequencing at baseline, cycle 4 day 1, and cycle 7 day 1. The samples were taken from a phase I, first-in-human, multicenter, open-label dose-escalation trial of ivuxolimab. Adults with locally advanced or metastatic head and neck squamous cell, hepatocellular, melanoma or renal cell carcinoma were enrolled in the trial. Before TCR sequencing, CD4+ and CD8+ T cells were separately sorted from peripheral blood.

V lost 2 bases and J lost 0 bases; the stretch between them is 10 bases long. The germline V gene yields SGHRS for CDR1 and YFSETQ for CDR2. The CDR3, from cysteine to phenylalanine, totals 15 residues. Of the read, only the CDR3 DNA is kept; its 45 bases are in frame from base 1. The TCR sequence derives from an adult with an advanced solid tumor such as melanoma, head and neck, liver or kidney cancer. The sequence joins TRBV5-1 to TRBJ2-3; the D gene assignment is ambiguous. The starting material was CD4+ or CD8+ T cells sorted from blood, obtained in a trial of the OX40 agonist ivuxolimab. The CDR3 amino acid sequence is: CASSFKTPSTDTQYF. The DNA sequence is as follows: TGCGCCAGCAGCTTTAAGACACCCAGCACAGATACGCAGTATTTT.